This is a list of T cell receptor beta chains from one sample in a study of blood T cell repertoires in COVID-19. Generated by immunoSEQ multiplex PCR, the TCRdb table keeps only in-frame clones and is missing some. The sample consists of about 5,900 clones, 75% to 90% of them appearing once. Material: peripheral blood. These receptors were obtained from a man in his 60s with acute or convalescent COVID-19. Each CDR3 is given with its conserved first and last residue. A D gene is named only where the DNA matches it firmly. The size field is filled for only some rows; it gives once, few, many or a size class.

TRBD1	NA	TRBJ1-5	TRBV19	TGTGCCACCAAGGGGGGGGACAGGATATTTAGCAATCAGCCCCAGCATTTT	CATKGGDRIFSNQPQHF
NA	NA	TRBJ2-5	TRBV5-6	TGTGCCAGCAGCTTGGTCGTCGGGGAGACCCAGTACTTC	CASSLVVGETQYF
TRBD2	few	TRBJ2-1	TRBV10-3	TGTGCCATCAGTGGGCTAGCGGGGGGGTCGTACAATGAGCAGTTCTTC	CAISGLAGGSYNEQFF
TRBD1	NA	TRBJ2-7	TRBV30	TGTGCCTGGAGCAGGGGGCATTCCTACGAGCAGTACTTC	CAWSRGHSYEQYF
TRBD1	few	TRBJ2-2	TRBV6-2/TRBV6-3	TGTGCCAGCAGTTACTCGGGGACAGGGGACACCGGGGAGCTGTTTTTT	CASSYSGTGDTGELFF
NA	NA	TRBJ1-5	TRBV7-2	TGTGCCAGCAGCCTAGGAACCGGGTCCCGCACTCAGCCCCAGCATTTT	CASSLGTGSRTQPQHF
NA	NA	TRBJ2-4	TRBV19	TGTGCCAGTAGTATAGGGACGGCCGGCGGGGCCAAAAACATTCAGTACTTC	CASSIGTAGGAKNIQYF
TRBD1	NA	TRBJ2-5	TRBV7-6	TGTGCCAGCAGCTTAGTGCTGGACAGGGGGTGGGATATCCAAGAGACCCAGTACTTC	CASSLVLDRGWDIQETQYF
NA	NA	TRBJ1-4	TRBV12-3/TRBV12-4	TGTGCCAGCAGTTTGAATACAGGGGAAAAACTGTTTTTT	CASSLNTGEKLFF
NA	NA	TRBJ2-5	TRBV21-1	TGTGCCAGCAGCCAAAAAGAGACCCAGTACTTC	CASSQKETQYF
NA	NA	TRBJ2-6	TRBV27	TGTGCCAGCAGAACCCGCAGGGGAACCTCTGGGGCCAACGTCCTGACTTTC	CASRTRRGTSGANVLTF
TRBD2	NA	TRBJ2-3	TRBV5-1	TGCGCCAGCGCAACGACTAGCGGGGGAGATACGCAGTATTTT	CASATTSGGDTQYF
NA	NA	TRBJ1-2	TRBV27	TGTGCCAGCAGTCCATTACAGGGAGGCTACACCTTC	CASSPLQGGYTF
NA	NA	TRBJ1-2	TRBV5-4	TGTGCCAGCAGCCCCGATCGGAACTATGGCTACACCTTC	CASSPDRNYGYTF
NA	NA	TRBJ1-5	TRBV6-2/TRBV6-3	TGTGCCAGCAGTTACTCAGACTCGGCTCAGCCCCAGCATTTT	CASSYSDSAQPQHF
NA	NA	TRBJ1-1	TRBV6-1	TGTGCCAGCAGTGAGGCACAGGGGAACACTGAAGCTTTCTTT	CASSEAQGNTEAFF
NA	NA	TRBJ2-7	TRBV6-5	TGTGCCAGCAGTTACTCGGGGCAGGGCTACGAGCAGTACTTC	CASSYSGQGYEQYF
TRBD2	NA	TRBJ2-7	TRBV27	TGTGCCAGCAGTTCCGTTAAGCGGGAGGAGTACTTC	CASSSVKREEYF
NA	NA	TRBJ2-7	TRBV30	TGTGCCTGGAGTGTTGGCTGGGAGCAGTACTTC	CAWSVGWEQYF
TRBD1	NA	TRBJ2-2	TRBV2	TGTGCCAGCAAGACGGGACAGGGAACCGGGGAGCTGTTTTTT	CASKTGQGTGELFF
NA	NA	TRBJ1-2	TRBV11-2	TGTGCCAGCAGCTTAAGAGACGCGGGGAGCGATGGCTACACCTTC	CASSLRDAGSDGYTF
NA	NA	TRBJ1-6	TRBV5-1	TGCGCCAGCAGCTTGCGGGGGACTCATAATTCACCCCTCCACTTT	CASSLRGTHNSPLHF
NA	NA	TRBJ2-1	TRBV27	TGTGCCAGCAGTTCTCAATCACTAGCCGAATCCTACAATGAGCAGTTCTTC	CASSSQSLAESYNEQFF
NA	NA	TRBJ2-7	TRBV7-9	TGTGCCAGTGAATATGTGGCGGGGTTCTACGAGCAGTACTTC	CASEYVAGFYEQYF
NA	NA	TRBJ1-2	TRBV7-2	TGTGCCAGCAGCTTAGAATCTAGTCTGGGCTATGGCTACACCTTC	CASSLESSLGYGYTF
TRBD1	NA	TRBJ2-2	TRBV19	TGTGCCAGTAGTGGCATCGGCCAGGGGGCGACACCGAACACCGGGGAGCTGTTTTTT	CASSGIGQGATPNTGELFF
NA	NA	TRBJ1-1	TRBV30	TGTGCCTGGAGTGGAACATTCAGCGTCCAATCGGAGGGGGCTTTCTTT	CAWSGTFSVQSEGAFF
TRBD2	NA	TRBJ2-5	TRBV6-5	TGTGCCAGCAGTTACTCAGCGGGGGGAGAGACCCAGTACTTC	CASSYSAGGETQYF